Here is one T cell receptor beta chain with its context. Data came from immunoSEQ multiplex PCR; TCRdb stores just in-frame clones and leaves some out. The repertoire includes approximately 45,000 clones, approximately 85% of them detected once, and 2% to 2.5% sits in the top ten. The data were taken from a study of OX40 agonist ivuxolimab in advanced cancers. Study-wide background: Patients were treated with intravenous ivuxolimab, dosed at 0.01 to 10 mg/kg and infused every 2 weeks.

CDR1 SEHNR and CDR2 FQNEAQ come from the germline V gene (reference sequence). V lost 9 bases, J lost 3 bases, and 9 bases stayed unmatched. The CDR3 sequence is 15 residues long. Systemic immunosuppression or a history of autoimmune disease excluded patients. The source was CD4+ or CD8+ T cells sorted from blood, collected in a trial of the OX40 agonist ivuxolimab. This receptor was obtained from an adult with an advanced solid tumor such as melanoma, head and neck, liver or kidney cancer. V and J are TRBV7-9 and TRBJ2-2; 8 nucleotides line up with TRBD1. The chain's CDR3 is CASKTGEIYTGELFF. The DNA of the CDR3 is TGTGCCAGTAAGACAGGGGAGATCTACACCGGGGAGCTGTTTTTT.